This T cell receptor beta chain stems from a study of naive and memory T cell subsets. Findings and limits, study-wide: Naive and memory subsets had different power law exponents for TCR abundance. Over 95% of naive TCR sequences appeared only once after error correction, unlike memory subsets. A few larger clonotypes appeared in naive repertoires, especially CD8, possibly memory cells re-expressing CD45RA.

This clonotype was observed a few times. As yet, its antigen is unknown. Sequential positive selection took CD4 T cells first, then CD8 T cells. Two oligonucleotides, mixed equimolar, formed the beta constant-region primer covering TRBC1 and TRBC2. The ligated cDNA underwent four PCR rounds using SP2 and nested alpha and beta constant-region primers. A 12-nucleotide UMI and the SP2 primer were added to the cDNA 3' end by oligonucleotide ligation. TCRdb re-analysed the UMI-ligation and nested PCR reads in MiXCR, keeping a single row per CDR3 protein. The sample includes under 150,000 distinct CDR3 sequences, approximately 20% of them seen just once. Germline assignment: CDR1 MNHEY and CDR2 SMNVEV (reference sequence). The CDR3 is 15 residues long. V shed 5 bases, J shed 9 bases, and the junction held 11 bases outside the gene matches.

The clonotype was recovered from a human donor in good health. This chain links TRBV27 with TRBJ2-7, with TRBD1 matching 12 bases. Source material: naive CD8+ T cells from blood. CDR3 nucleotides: TGTGCCAGCAGTCTTATAGGGGACAGGGGGCGACGGCAGTACTTC. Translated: CASSLIGDRGRRQYF.